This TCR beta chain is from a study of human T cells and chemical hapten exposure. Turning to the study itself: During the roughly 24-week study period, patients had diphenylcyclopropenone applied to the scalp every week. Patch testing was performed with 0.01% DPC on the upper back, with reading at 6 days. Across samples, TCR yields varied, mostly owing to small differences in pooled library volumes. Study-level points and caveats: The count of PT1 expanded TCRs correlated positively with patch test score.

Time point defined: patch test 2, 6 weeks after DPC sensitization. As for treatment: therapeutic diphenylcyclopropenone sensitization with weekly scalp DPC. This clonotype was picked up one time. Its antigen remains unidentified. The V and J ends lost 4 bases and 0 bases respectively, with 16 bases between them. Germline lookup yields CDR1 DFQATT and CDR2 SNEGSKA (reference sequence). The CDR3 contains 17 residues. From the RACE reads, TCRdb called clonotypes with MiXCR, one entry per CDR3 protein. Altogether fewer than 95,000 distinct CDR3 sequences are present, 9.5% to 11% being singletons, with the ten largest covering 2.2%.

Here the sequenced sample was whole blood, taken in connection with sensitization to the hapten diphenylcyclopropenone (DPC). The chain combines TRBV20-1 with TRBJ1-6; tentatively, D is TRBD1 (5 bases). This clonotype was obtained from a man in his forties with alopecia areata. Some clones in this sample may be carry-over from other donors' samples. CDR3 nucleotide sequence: TGCAGTGCTAAAGTAAGGGACGCCAGCTCCTATAATTCACCCCTCCACTTT. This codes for CSAKVRDASSYNSPLHF.